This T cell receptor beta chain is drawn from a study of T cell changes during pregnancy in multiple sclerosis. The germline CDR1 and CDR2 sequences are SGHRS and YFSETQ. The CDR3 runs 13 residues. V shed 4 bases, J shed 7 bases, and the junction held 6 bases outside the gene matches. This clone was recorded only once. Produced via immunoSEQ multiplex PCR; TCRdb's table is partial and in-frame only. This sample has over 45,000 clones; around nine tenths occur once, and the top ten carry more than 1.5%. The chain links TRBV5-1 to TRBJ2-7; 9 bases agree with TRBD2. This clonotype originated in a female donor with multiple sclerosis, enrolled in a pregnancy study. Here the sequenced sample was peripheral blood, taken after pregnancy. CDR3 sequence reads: CASSSGLAREQYF. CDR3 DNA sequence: TGCGCCAGCAGCAGTGGACTAGCGAGGGAGCAGTACTTC.